One sample yielded the 8 T cell receptor beta chains listed below, sequenced in a study of a mutant IDH1 vaccine in newly diagnosed glioma. The antigens of these receptors remain unknown. Profiled with immunoSEQ multiplex PCR; TCRdb holds only in-frame clones, not every one. The table has 50,000 to 70,000 clones, 84% seen once. Indicated time point: week 23, last vaccination. The vaccine gave 300 ug of a 20-mer mutant IDH1 peptide subcutaneously per dose. The sequencing used PBMCs, collected from a glioma patient whose treatment included an IDH1 peptide vaccine. The receptors originated from a man between 18 and 29 years old with glioma.

This sequence joins TRBV14 and TRBJ1-5; D is perhaps TRBD1 (5 bases). V shed 1 base and J shed 4 bases, with 11 bases lying between them. The CDR3 consists of 15 residues. CDR1 and CDR2 (germline): SGHDN, FVKESK. CDR3 DNA sequence: TGTGCCAGCAGCCAAGCAGGGACTGGAAATCAGCCCCAGCATTTT. Its protein is CASSQAGTGNQPQHF.

The CDR3 is CASSLGVGRSSYEQYF. Here the CDR3 DNA reads TGTGCCAGCTCACTGGGGGTTGGGCGGAGCTCCTACGAGCAGTACTTC. This chain connects TRBV18 to TRBJ2-7; D could derive from TRBD1 or TRBD2 (5 bases each). The CDR3 has 16 residues. The V end lost 4 bases, the J end lost 0 bases, and 16 bases lay between the germline ends. Germline V gene data show CDR1 as KGHSH and CDR2 as LQKENI.

The chain couples TRBV7-9 to TRBJ1-3; a possible D gene is TRBD1 (5 bases). The CDR3 is made up of 14 amino acids. Germline V CDR1 and CDR2: SEHNR, FQNEAQ (reference sequence). Deletions cut 7 bases from V and 8 bases from J, with 18 bases between. CDR3 protein: CASTFEGQGDTIYF. DNA for the CDR3: TGTGCCAGCACCTTTGAGGGGCAGGGTGACACCATATATTTT.

V usage is TRBV7-2 and J usage is TRBJ2-7, with D tentatively TRBD2 (6 bases). V gave up 1 base and J gave up 2 bases, with 9 bases separating them. CDR3 length: 14 residues. Germline CDR1 is SGHTA and CDR2 is FQGNSA. CDR3 sequence reads: CASSLGGVPYEQYF. The DNA of the CDR3 is TGTGCCAGCAGCTTAGGCGGGGTACCCTACGAGCAGTACTTC.

The chain uses TRBV5-1 and TRBJ2-7; TRBD1 agrees at 8 bases. The V and J ends lost 0 bases and 5 bases, in that order; junction bases with no gene match: 4. This CDR3 has 14 amino acids. Germline V lookup: CDR1 SGHRS, CDR2 YFSETQ. CDR3 region: CASSLGGQGNEQYF. The CDR3 nucleotides are TGCGCCAGCAGCTTGGGTGGACAGGGAAACGAGCAGTACTTC.

J is TRBJ1-2 and V is TRBV13, with D hard to call. The V end was cut by 1 base, the J end by 4 bases, with 13 bases between. The CDR3 has 15 amino acids. From germline, CDR1 is PRHDT and CDR2 FYEKMQ (reference sequence). The CDR3 DNA reads as TGTGCCAGCAGCTTAGTAAGCACAGACCGCTATGGCTACACCTTC. Residues: CASSLVSTDRYGYTF.

This chain connects TRBV28 to TRBJ2-7, with D maybe TRBD2 (6 bases). Germline V gene data show CDR1 as MDHEN and CDR2 as SYDVKM. The length of the CDR3 is 14 residues. Between the trimmed V and J ends, which lost 6 bases and 5 bases, there was a span of 17 bases. The CDR3 DNA reads as TGTGCCAGCAGAACCAGCGGGTGGAGTGACGAGCAGTACTTC. As protein: CASRTSGWSDEQYF.

The chain recombines TRBV4-1 with TRBJ2-2; D is undetermined. Trimming stripped 0 bases from V and 0 bases from J, with 11 bases between. CDR1 and CDR2 (germline): MGHRA, YSYEKL. The length of the CDR3 is 17 residues. Here the CDR3 reads CASSQDLVRSNTGELFF. The CDR3, as DNA: TGCGCCAGCAGCCAAGATCTGGTGCGCTCGAACACCGGGGAGCTGTTTTTT.